This is a list of T cell receptor beta chains from one sample in a study of cytomegalovirus exposure and HLA in healthy donors. Sequencing used immunoSEQ multiplex PCR; TCRdb keeps in-frame clones, though not all of them. The sample records about 160,000 clones, roughly 80% being singletons. Sequenced: PBMCs. These receptors originate from a woman aged 45-65 years in good health and CMV-seronegative. CDR3s include the opening cysteine and the closing phenylalanine or tryptophan. A D gene is named only where the DNA matches it firmly. A row's size may be missing; if present it is once, few, many or a size class.

V gene: TRBV6-1; clone size: .; J gene: TRBJ1-1; D gene: .; CDR3 protein: CASSEEPGNTEAFF; CDR3 DNA: TGTGCCAGCAGTGAAGAACCAGGGAACACTGAAGCTTTCTTT
V gene: TRBV2; clone size: .; J gene: TRBJ1-1; D gene: .; CDR3 protein: CASSNPGGLSAEAFF; CDR3 DNA: TGTGCCAGCAGTAATCCGGGAGGGCTCTCTGCTGAAGCTTTCTTT
V gene: TRBV2; clone size: .; J gene: TRBJ1-4; D gene: .; CDR3 protein: CASRGGAGDEKLFF; CDR3 DNA: TGTGCCAGCAGGGGGGGGGCAGGAGATGAAAAACTGTTTTTT
V gene: TRBV27; clone size: .; J gene: TRBJ2-1; D gene: .; CDR3 protein: CASSSPRLGYFEQFF; CDR3 DNA: TGTGCCAGCAGTTCCCCACGACTAGGCTATTTTGAGCAGTTCTTC
V gene: TRBV2; clone size: .; J gene: TRBJ2-1; D gene: TRBD2; CDR3 protein: CASSGLAGNYEQFF; CDR3 DNA: TGTGCCAGCAGTGGACTAGCGGGGAACTATGAGCAGTTCTTC
V gene: TRBV6-1; clone size: .; J gene: TRBJ2-1; D gene: TRBD1; CDR3 protein: CASSPGTGSDNEQFF; CDR3 DNA: TGTGCCAGCAGCCCCGGGACAGGGTCGGACAATGAGCAGTTCTTC
V gene: TRBV7-9; clone size: .; J gene: TRBJ1-1; D gene: TRBD1; CDR3 protein: CASSLGTGAVGTEAFF; CDR3 DNA: TGTGCCAGCAGCTTGGGAACAGGGGCGGTGGGCACTGAAGCTTTCTTT
V gene: TRBV5-1; clone size: .; J gene: TRBJ2-3; D gene: TRBD1; CDR3 protein: CASSRTGQGRVSDTQYF; CDR3 DNA: TGCGCCAGCAGCCGCACGGGACAGGGGAGGGTGTCAGATACGCAGTATTTT
V gene: TRBV9; clone size: .; J gene: TRBJ2-3; D gene: .; CDR3 protein: CASSVVGGTDTQYF; CDR3 DNA: TGTGCCAGCAGCGTAGTAGGGGGAACGGATACGCAGTATTTT
V gene: TRBV2; clone size: .; J gene: TRBJ1-3; D gene: .; CDR3 protein: CASRRGQGNTIYF; CDR3 DNA: TGTGCCAGCAGGAGAGGACAAGGAAACACCATATATTTT
V gene: TRBV29-1; clone size: .; J gene: TRBJ1-1; D gene: .; CDR3 protein: CSVGKGGGGTEAFF; CDR3 DNA: TGCAGCGTCGGTAAGGGTGGGGGGGGCACTGAAGCTTTCTTT
V gene: TRBV4-3; clone size: .; J gene: TRBJ1-1; D gene: TRBD1; CDR3 protein: CASGQQGMNTEAFF; CDR3 DNA: TGCGCCAGCGGTCAACAGGGGATGAACACTGAAGCTTTCTTT
V gene: TRBV5-4; clone size: .; J gene: TRBJ1-2; D gene: TRBD1; CDR3 protein: CASRRDSNYGYTF; CDR3 DNA: TGTGCCAGCAGACGGGACAGCAACTATGGCTACACCTTC
V gene: TRBV30; clone size: .; J gene: TRBJ1-1; D gene: TRBD1; CDR3 protein: CAWVGQGSGAFF; CDR3 DNA: TGTGCCTGGGTCGGACAGGGGTCTGGAGCTTTCTTT
V gene: TRBV6-6; clone size: .; J gene: TRBJ2-1; D gene: TRBD2; CDR3 protein: CASSYAAGASYNEQFF; CDR3 DNA: TGTGCCAGCAGTTACGCAGCGGGGGCCTCCTACAATGAGCAGTTCTTC
V gene: TRBV4-1; clone size: few; J gene: TRBJ1-1; D gene: .; CDR3 protein: CASSQVFEGTMGSLTEAFF; CDR3 DNA: TGCGCCAGCAGCCAAGTTTTCGAAGGGACTATGGGTTCCCTCACTGAAGCTTTCTTT
V gene: TRBV7-9; clone size: .; J gene: TRBJ2-5; D gene: TRBD2; CDR3 protein: CSSSEGLATQYF; CDR3 DNA: TGTTCCAGCAGCGAGGGACTAGCGACCCAGTACTTC
V gene: TRBV30; clone size: .; J gene: TRBJ2-3; D gene: TRBD2; CDR3 protein: CAWSSANGRAGGADTQYF; CDR3 DNA: TGTGCCTGGAGTTCCGCGAACGGGAGGGCCGGGGGAGCAGATACGCAGTATTTT
V gene: TRBV11-2; clone size: .; J gene: TRBJ2-5; D gene: .; CDR3 protein: CASSLDGAVRETQYF; CDR3 DNA: TGTGCCAGCAGCTTAGATGGGGCGGTCCGAGAGACCCAGTACTTC
V gene: TRBV25-1; clone size: .; J gene: TRBJ2-3; D gene: TRBD2; CDR3 protein: CASSGSTSGIADTQYF; CDR3 DNA: TGTGCCAGCAGTGGCTCGACTAGCGGGATCGCAGATACGCAGTATTTT
V gene: TRBV7-2; clone size: .; J gene: TRBJ2-5; D gene: .; CDR3 protein: CASSPPWHETQYF; CDR3 DNA: TGTGCCAGCAGCCCTCCCTGGCATGAGACCCAGTACTTC
V gene: TRBV5-1; clone size: .; J gene: TRBJ2-5; D gene: TRBD2; CDR3 protein: CASSSGLAGAQETQYF; CDR3 DNA: TGCGCCAGCAGCTCGGGACTAGCGGGGGCCCAAGAGACCCAGTACTTC
V gene: TRBV7-9; clone size: .; J gene: TRBJ1-1; D gene: .; CDR3 protein: CSSSSSAVGWPMNTEAFF; CDR3 DNA: TGTTCCAGCAGCTCCTCGGCCGTGGGCTGGCCCATGAACACTGAAGCTTTCTTT
V gene: TRBV7-9; clone size: once; J gene: TRBJ2-7; D gene: .; CDR3 protein: CSSSFSSYEQYF; CDR3 DNA: TGTTCCAGCAGCTTTAGCTCCTACGAGCAGTACTTC
V gene: TRBV30; clone size: .; J gene: TRBJ2-1; D gene: TRBD2; CDR3 protein: CAWRKSGIGYNEQFF; CDR3 DNA: TGTGCCTGGAGAAAAAGCGGGATAGGATACAATGAGCAGTTCTTC
V gene: TRBV16; clone size: .; J gene: TRBJ2-7; D gene: TRBD1; CDR3 protein: CASSQGTGGIYEQYF; CDR3 DNA: TGTGCCAGCAGCCAGGGGACAGGGGGCATCTACGAGCAGTACTTC
V gene: TRBV6-6; clone size: .; J gene: TRBJ1-4; D gene: .; CDR3 protein: CASSYRDFEKLFF; CDR3 DNA: TGTGCCAGCAGTTACCGGGATTTTGAAAAACTGTTTTTT
V gene: TRBV5-4; clone size: .; J gene: TRBJ1-1; D gene: .; CDR3 protein: CASSITGFWTEAFF; CDR3 DNA: TGTGCCAGCAGCATTACAGGGTTTTGGACTGAAGCTTTCTTT